This T cell receptor (beta chain) derives from a study of blood T cell repertoires in COVID-19. Turning to the study itself: Both acute and convalescent COVID-19 samples were obtained from the United States, Italy and Spain. Nucleic acid was either cDNA or gDNA, and it came from T cells, B-cell-depleted T cells, or PBMCs.

Patients at the Seattle site were enrolled during active infection and followed longitudinally. In the original analysis: Amplification from reference gene primers served as the basis for estimated nucleated cell counts. Using immunoSEQ multiplex PCR, the repertoire was profiled, and TCRdb retains in-frame clones only, with some absent. V and J calls plus clone size are reproduced from that table; the DNA served to infer D and trimming. The profile covers approximately 110,000 clones, with around 70% appearing a single time and over 5.5% taken by the ten largest. Germline CDR1 reads LGHDT; CDR2 reads YNNKEL (reference sequence). This CDR3 spans 14 amino acids. V was clipped by 1 base and J by 3 bases, with 4 bases between them.

The clonotype originates from a man at least 80 years old with COVID-19, enrolled during active disease. V and J are TRBV3-1 (or the pseudogene TRBV3-2) and TRBJ1-6; D is unresolved. Specimen: peripheral blood. The chain's CDR3 is CASSQVRYNSPLHF. DNA of the CDR3: TGTGCCAGCAGCCAAGTTCGCTATAATTCACCCCTCCACTTT.